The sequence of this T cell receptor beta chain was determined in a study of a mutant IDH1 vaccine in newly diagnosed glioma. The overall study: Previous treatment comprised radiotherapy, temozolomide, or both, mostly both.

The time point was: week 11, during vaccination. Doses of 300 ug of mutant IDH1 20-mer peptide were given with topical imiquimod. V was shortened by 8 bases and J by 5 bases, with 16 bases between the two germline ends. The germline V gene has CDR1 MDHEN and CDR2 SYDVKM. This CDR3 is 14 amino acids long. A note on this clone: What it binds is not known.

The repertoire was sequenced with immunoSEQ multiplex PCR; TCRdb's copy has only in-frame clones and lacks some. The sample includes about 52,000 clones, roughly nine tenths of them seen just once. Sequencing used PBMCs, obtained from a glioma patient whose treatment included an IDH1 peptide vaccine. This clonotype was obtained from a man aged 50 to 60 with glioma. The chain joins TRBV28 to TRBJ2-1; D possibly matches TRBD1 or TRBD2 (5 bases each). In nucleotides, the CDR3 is TGTGCCAGCTACGGGACCCGGTGGAACAATGAGCAGTTCTTC. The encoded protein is CASYGTRWNNEQFF.